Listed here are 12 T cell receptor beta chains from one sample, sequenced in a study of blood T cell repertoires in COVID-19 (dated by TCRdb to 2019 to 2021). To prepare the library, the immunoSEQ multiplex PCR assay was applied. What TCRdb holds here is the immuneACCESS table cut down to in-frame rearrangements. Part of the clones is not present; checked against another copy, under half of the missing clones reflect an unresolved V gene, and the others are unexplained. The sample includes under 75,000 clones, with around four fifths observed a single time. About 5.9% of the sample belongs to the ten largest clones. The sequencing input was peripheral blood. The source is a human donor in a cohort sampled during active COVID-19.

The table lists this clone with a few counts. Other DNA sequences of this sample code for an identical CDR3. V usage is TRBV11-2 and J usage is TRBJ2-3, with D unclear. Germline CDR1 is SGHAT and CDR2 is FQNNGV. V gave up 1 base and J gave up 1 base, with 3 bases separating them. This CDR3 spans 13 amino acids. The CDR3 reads CASSLAGTDTQYF. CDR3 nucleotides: TGTGCCAGCAGCTTAGCAGGCACAGATACGCAGTATTTT.

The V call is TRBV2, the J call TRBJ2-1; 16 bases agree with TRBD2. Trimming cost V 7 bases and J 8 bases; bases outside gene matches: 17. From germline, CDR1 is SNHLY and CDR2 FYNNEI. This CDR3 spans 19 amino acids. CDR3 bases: TGTGCCAGCAATCCATCCGACCCGGGACTAGCGGGGGGGCCGGATGAGCAGTTCTTC. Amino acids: CASNPSDPGLAGGPDEQFF.

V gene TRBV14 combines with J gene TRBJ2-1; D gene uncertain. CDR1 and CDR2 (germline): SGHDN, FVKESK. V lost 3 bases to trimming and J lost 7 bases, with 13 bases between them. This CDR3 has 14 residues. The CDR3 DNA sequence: TGTGCCAGCAGCCAGGCATACAGAAATAATGAGCAGTTCTTC. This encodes CASSQAYRNNEQFF.

CDR3 protein: CSVAGQGMGTEAFF. CDR3 DNA sequence: TGCAGCGTTGCTGGACAGGGAATGGGGACTGAAGCTTTCTTT. The V gene is TRBV29-1, the J gene TRBJ1-1; 8 nucleotides line up with TRBD1. This CDR3 has 14 residues. Germline CDR1 reads SQVTM; CDR2 reads ANQGSEA. The trim removed 4 bases at V and 5 bases at J, leaving 9 bases unmatched.

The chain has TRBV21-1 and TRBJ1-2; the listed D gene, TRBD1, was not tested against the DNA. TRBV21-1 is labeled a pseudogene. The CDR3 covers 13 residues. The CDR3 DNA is TGTGCCAGCAGTCTACAGGGGGAATATGGCTACACCTTC. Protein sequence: CASSLQGEYGYTF.

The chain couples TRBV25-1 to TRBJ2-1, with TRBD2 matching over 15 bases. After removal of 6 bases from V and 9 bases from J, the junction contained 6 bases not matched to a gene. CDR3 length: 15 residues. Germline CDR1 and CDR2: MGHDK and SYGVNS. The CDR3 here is CASSLGLAGGSEQFF. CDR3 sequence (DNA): TGTGCCAGCAGCCTCGGACTAGCGGGGGGGTCTGAGCAGTTCTTC.

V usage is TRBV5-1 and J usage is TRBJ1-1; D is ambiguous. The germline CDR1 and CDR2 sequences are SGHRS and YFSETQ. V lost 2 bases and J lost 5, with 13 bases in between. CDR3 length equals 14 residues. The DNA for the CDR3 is TGCGCCAGCAGCTTTGGCAGCGTAGGAACTGAAGCTTTCTTT. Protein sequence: CASSFGSVGTEAFF. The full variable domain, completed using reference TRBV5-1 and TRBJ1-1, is KAGVTQTPRYLIKTRGQQVTLSCSPISGHRSVSWYQQTPGQGLQFLFEYFSETQRNKGNFPGRFSGRQFSNSRSEMNVSTLELGDSALYLCASSFGSVGTEAFFGQGTRLTVV.

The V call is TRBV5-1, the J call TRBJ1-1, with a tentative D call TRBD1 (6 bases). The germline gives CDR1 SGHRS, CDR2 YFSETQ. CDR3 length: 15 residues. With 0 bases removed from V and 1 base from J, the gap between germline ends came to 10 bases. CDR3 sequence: CASSLVRTANTEAFF. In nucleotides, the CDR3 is TGCGCCAGCAGCTTGGTGCGGACAGCGAACACTGAAGCTTTCTTT. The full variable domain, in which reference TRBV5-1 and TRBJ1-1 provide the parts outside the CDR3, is KAGVTQTPRYLIKTRGQQVTLSCSPISGHRSVSWYQQTPGQGLQFLFEYFSETQRNKGNFPGRFSGRQFSNSRSEMNVSTLELGDSALYLCASSLVRTANTEAFFGQGTRLTVV.

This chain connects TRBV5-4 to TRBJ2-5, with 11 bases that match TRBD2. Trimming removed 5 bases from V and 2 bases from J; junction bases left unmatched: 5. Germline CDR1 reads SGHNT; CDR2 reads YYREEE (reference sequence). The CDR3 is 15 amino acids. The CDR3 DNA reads TGTGCCAGCAGTTCAAGACTAGCGGGGCAAGAGACCCAGTACTTC. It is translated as CASSSRLAGQETQYF.

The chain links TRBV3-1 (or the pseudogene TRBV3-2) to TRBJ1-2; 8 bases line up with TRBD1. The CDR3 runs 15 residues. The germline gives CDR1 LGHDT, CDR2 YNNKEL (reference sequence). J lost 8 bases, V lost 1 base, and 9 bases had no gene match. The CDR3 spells CASSQGNRGKGGYTF. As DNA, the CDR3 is TGTGCCAGCAGCCAAGGGAACAGGGGGAAGGGGGGCTACACCTTC.

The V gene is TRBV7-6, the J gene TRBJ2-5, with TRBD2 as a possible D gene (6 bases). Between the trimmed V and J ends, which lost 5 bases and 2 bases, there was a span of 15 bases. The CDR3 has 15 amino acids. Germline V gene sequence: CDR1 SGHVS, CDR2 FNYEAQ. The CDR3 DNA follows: TGTGCCAGCAGCGGCGGGGCAGGGCGGCAAGAGACCCAGTACTTC. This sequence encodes CASSGGAGRQETQYF.

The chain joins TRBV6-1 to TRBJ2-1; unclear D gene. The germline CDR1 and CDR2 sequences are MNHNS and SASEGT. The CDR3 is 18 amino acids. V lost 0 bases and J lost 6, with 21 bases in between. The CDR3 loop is CASSEALRGVHTRNEQFF. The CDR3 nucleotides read TGTGCCAGCAGTGAAGCGCTGAGAGGAGTTCACACCCGCAATGAGCAGTTCTTC.